The 24 T cell receptor beta chains given below trace back to one sample, sequenced in a study of control samples from healthy donors and cancer patients. TCRdb keeps only in-frame clones here, not all; method: immunoSEQ multiplex PCR. Here the sample spans several thousand clones, around 90% being singletons. The sample consisted of PBMCs. Receptors originate from a man between 60 and 75 years old with colorectal cancer.

The sample holds a few counts of this clone. J is TRBJ1-5 and V is TRBV2, with a possible D match to TRBD1 (5 bases). The CDR3 is 15 residues long. Per the germline V gene, CDR1 is SNHLY and CDR2 is FYNNEI. V was pared by 5 bases and J by 2 bases, with 13 bases between. The CDR3 region has the DNA TGTGCCAGCAGTTATGGCTGGGGGGGCAATCAGCCCCAGCATTTT. Translating gives CASSYGWGGNQPQHF. The full variable domain, rest sourced from reference TRBV2 and TRBJ1-5, is EPEVTQTPSHQVTQMGQEVILRCVPISNHLYFYWYRQILGQKVEFLVSFYNNEISEKSEIFDDQFSVERPDGSNFTLKIRSTKLEDSAMYFCASSYGWGGNQPQHFGDGTRLSIL.

This chain uses TRBV7-3 with TRBJ2-2; 7 bases align to TRBD1. There are 13 residues in the CDR3. CDR1 SGHTA and CDR2 FQGTGA come from the germline V gene. After removal of 4 bases from V and 4 bases from J, the junction contained 0 bases not matched to a gene. The CDR3 protein is CASSSGGTGELFF. In DNA form, the CDR3 reads TGTGCCAGCAGCTCAGGGGGCACCGGGGAGCTGTTTTTT.

The gene calls are TRBV2 and TRBJ2-7; D unclear. Germline V gene sequence: CDR1 SNHLY, CDR2 FYNNEI. This CDR3 is 14 amino acids long. The germline V and J ends were trimmed by 5 bases and 1 base, with 12 bases remaining between them. DNA of the CDR3: TGTGCCAGCAGTAAGGACGGATCTTCCTACGAGCAGTACTTC. Encoded protein: CASSKDGSSYEQYF.

This chain's CDR3 is CASSVAAGGGTDTQYF. The DNA for the CDR3 is TGTGCCAGCAGCGTAGCGGCGGGGGGGGGCACAGATACGCAGTATTTT. The chain links TRBV9 to TRBJ2-3; 9 positions match TRBD2. J was trimmed by 1 base and V by 0 bases; bases with no gene match: 3. The CDR3 runs to 16 residues. CDR1 and CDR2 (germline): SGDLS, YYNGEE.

V and J are TRBV5-1 and TRBJ1-6; D gene unclear. This CDR3 has 14 residues. V was shortened by 0 bases and J by 10 bases, with 11 bases between the two germline ends. Germline values: CDR1 SGHRS, CDR2 YFSETQ. DNA of the CDR3: TGCGCCAGCAGCTTGGACACATCGGGGTCACCCCTCCACTTT. Encoded protein: CASSLDTSGSPLHF.

This clone was seen just once. This chain uses TRBV3-1 (or the pseudogene TRBV3-2) with TRBJ2-5; D is unclear. Germline CDR1 is LGHDT and CDR2 is YNNKEL (reference sequence). V dropped 2 bases and J dropped 2 bases, with 18 bases sitting between them. The CDR3 is 17 residues long. In DNA form, the CDR3 reads TGTGCCAGCAGCCAATCTAGACTGCTAATCTCTCAAGAGACCCAGTACTTC. Amino acid sequence: CASSQSRLLISQETQYF.

V and J are TRBV7-3 and TRBJ1-1; no firm D call. The CDR3 runs 13 residues. The ends were cut back, 2 bases at V and 1 base at J, with 5 bases in the middle. Per germline, CDR1 SGHTA and CDR2 FQGTGA. The CDR3 region has the DNA TGTGCCAGCAGCTTAGAAGCGAACACTGAAGCTTTCTTT. Translation: CASSLEANTEAFF.

The V call is TRBV5-4, the J call TRBJ2-7; D is uncertain. Germline CDR1 and CDR2: SGHNT and YYREEE (reference sequence). The CDR3 contains 15 residues. Trimming left V 2 bases short and J 0 bases short, with 12 bases between. CDR3 protein: CASSLPGTNSYEQYF. The DNA for the CDR3 is TGTGCCAGCAGCTTACCAGGTACAAACTCCTACGAGCAGTACTTC.

The chain has TRBV28 and TRBJ1-2; D perhaps matches TRBD1 (6 bases). There are 16 residues in the CDR3. The V gene lost 5 bases and the J gene lost 2 bases, with 18 bases spanning the gap. Per the germline V gene, CDR1 is MDHEN and CDR2 is SYDVKM. Written as DNA, the CDR3 is TGTGCCAGCAGTCCCTCGTGGGGGGGCGGAAACTATGGCTACACCTTC. It is translated as CASSPSWGGGNYGYTF.

This chain uses TRBV4-2 with TRBJ2-1; tentatively, D is TRBD1 or TRBD2 (5 bases each). CDR3 length equals 14 residues. The V end was cut by 4 bases, the J end by 7 bases, with 14 bases between. Looked up from germline, CDR1 is LGHNA and CDR2 is YNFKEQ. DNA for the CDR3: TGTGCCAGCAGCCTTGGGGGTAGTTATAATGAGCAGTTCTTC. Translated: CASSLGGSYNEQFF.

The chain links TRBV6-6 to TRBJ1-3, with 9 positions matching TRBD1. The CDR3 contains 14 residues. Germline assignment: CDR1 MNHNY and CDR2 SVGAGI (reference sequence). V trimming: 5 bases; J trimming: 7 bases; junction bases outside the gene matches: 6. The CDR3 DNA is TGTGCCAGCAGTCGACAGGGGGAGGGGAACACCATATATTTT. It is translated as CASSRQGEGNTIYF.

The chain carries TRBV5-4 and TRBJ2-2; D remains unclear. The CDR3 spans 13 residues. Trimming cost V 4 bases and J 4 bases, with 8 bases left between them. Germline V gene sequence: CDR1 SGHNT, CDR2 YYREEE (reference sequence). CDR3 bases: TGTGCCAGCAGCATATTCTTCACCGGGGAGCTGTTTTTT. Its protein product is CASSIFFTGELFF.

This clone occurred once. The junction departs from germline at one end; a sequencing error may be responsible. The CDR3 sequence: CASSEWQGKQPQHF. In DNA form, the CDR3 reads TGTGCCAGCAGTGAATGGCAGGGCAAGCAGCCCCAGCATTTT. The V gene is TRBV2, the J gene TRBJ1-5; D possibly corresponds to TRBD1 (5 bases). This CDR3 has 14 amino acids. CDR1 and CDR2 from the germline V gene are SNHLY and FYNNEI.

This clone has only one observation. The genes are TRBV11-2 and TRBJ2-5; D is uncertain. CDR1 is SGHAT and CDR2 is FQNNGV in the germline V gene. This CDR3 contains 15 residues. The V end lost 0 bases, the J end lost 5 bases, and 13 bases lay between the germline ends. The CDR3 nucleotides are TGTGCCAGCAGCTTAGATCGGCCCCCGGGTGAGACCCAGTACTTC. Translating it yields CASSLDRPPGETQYF.

This sequence joins TRBV5-1 and TRBJ1-2, with 7 bases identical to TRBD1. This CDR3 region has 13 residues. Germline trimming cut 4 bases from V and 3 bases from J; bases unmatched to any gene: 3. The germline CDR1 and CDR2 sequences are SGHRS and YFSETQ. Written as DNA, the CDR3 is TGCGCCAGCAGCATCACAGGGGACTATGGCTACACCTTC. It codes for CASSITGDYGYTF. Full variable domain (missing parts from reference TRBV5-1 and TRBJ1-2): KAGVTQTPRYLIKTRGQQVTLSCSPISGHRSVSWYQQTPGQGLQFLFEYFSETQRNKGNFPGRFSGRQFSNSRSEMNVSTLELGDSALYLCASSITGDYGYTFGSGTRLTVV.

This clone appeared a single time. The CDR3 bases are TGTGCCAGCAGCCCCCCCCCAAGCACGGGACAGGTCATATACAATGAGCAGTTCTTC. Translation: CASSPPPSTGQVIYNEQFF. This sequence joins TRBV7-2 and TRBJ2-1; TRBD1 aligns across 8 bases. V shed 5 bases and J 4 bases; nucleotides not matched to a gene: 19. The germline V gene has CDR1 SGHTA and CDR2 FQGNSA. The CDR3 totals 19 residues. Full variable domain (rest looked up from reference TRBV7-2 and TRBJ2-1): GAGVSQSPSNKVTEKGKDVELRCDPISGHTALYWYRQSLGQGLEFLIYFQGNSAPDKSGLPSDRFSAERTGGSVSTLTIQRTQQEDSAVYLCASSPPPSTGQVIYNEQFFGPGTRLTVL.

V is TRBV5-4 and J is TRBJ1-1; a possible D gene is TRBD1 (5 bases). The CDR3 has 14 amino acids. Germline-derived CDR1 and CDR2 are SGHNT and YYREEE (reference sequence). V was shortened by 0 bases and J by 3 bases, with 9 bases between the two germline ends. The CDR3 DNA follows: TGTGCCAGCAGCTTGGTGGGGGGTGACACTGAAGCTTTCTTT. Translation gives CASSLVGGDTEAFF.

This chain connects TRBV19 to TRBJ1-2, with 7 nucleotides matching TRBD1. V gave up 5 bases and J gave up 4 bases; unmatched junction bases: 4. This CDR3 has 13 residues. The germline V gene has CDR1 LNHDA and CDR2 SQIVND (reference sequence). The CDR3 coding sequence is TGTGCCAGTAGTCCGCGGGACAGCTATGGCTACACCTTC. Translating gives CASSPRDSYGYTF.

This rearrangement joins TRBV2 to TRBJ1-2, with a possible D match to TRBD1 (6 bases). CDR3 length: 15 residues. Germline CDR1 reads SNHLY; CDR2 reads FYNNEI. V lost 7 bases and J lost 3, with 18 bases in between. The CDR3 is CASNFLLQGDYGYTF. CDR3 sequence (DNA): TGTGCCAGCAATTTCCTACTACAGGGTGACTATGGCTACACCTTC.

The CDR3 here is CASSPPGTLNSPLHF. The CDR3 DNA follows: TGTGCCAGCAGTCCCCCAGGGACACTGAATTCACCCCTCCACTTT. V is TRBV28 and J is TRBJ1-6; possibly TRBD1 for D (6 bases). In germline, CDR1 is MDHEN, CDR2 SYDVKM. Trimming pared 5 bases from V and 7 bases from J, leaving 15 bases between. CDR3 length: 15 amino acids.

The rearrangement uses TRBV2 and TRBJ1-1; D is unclear. V was trimmed by 4 bases and J by 8 bases, leaving 8 bases between them. Germline values: CDR1 SNHLY, CDR2 FYNNEI. CDR3 length: 11 residues. The CDR3 sequence is CASSAGGEAFF. For the CDR3, the DNA is TGTGCCAGCAGTGCCGGAGGAGAAGCTTTCTTT.

The V and J genes are TRBV24-1 and TRBJ2-3, with D perhaps matching TRBD1 (6 bases). V dropped 1 base and J dropped 2 bases, with 9 bases sitting between them. Germline CDR1 is KGHDR and CDR2 is SFDVKD. The CDR3 has 15 amino acids. CDR3 coding DNA: TGTGCCACCAGTGATTTCACAGGGATCACAGATACGCAGTATTTT. The encoded protein is CATSDFTGITDTQYF.

The CDR3, as DNA: TGTGCCAGCAGCTTAGAACCCGTAAGCTACACCTTC. Amino acid sequence: CASSLEPVSYTF. The chain couples TRBV7-9 to TRBJ1-2; D gene ambiguous. The CDR3 is made up of 12 amino acids. The germline V gene has CDR1 SEHNR and CDR2 FQNEAQ (reference sequence). The ends were cut back, 1 base at V and 9 bases at J, with 9 bases in the middle.

V gene TRBV4-2 combines with J gene TRBJ2-7; D ambiguous. The CDR3 totals 13 residues. Germline CDR1 LGHNA, CDR2 YNFKEQ. Between the trimmed V and J ends, which lost 0 bases and 3 bases, there was a span of 6 bases. CDR3 DNA: TGTGCCAGCAGCCAAGATGTGGGCTACGAGCAGTACTTC. Residues: CASSQDVGYEQYF.